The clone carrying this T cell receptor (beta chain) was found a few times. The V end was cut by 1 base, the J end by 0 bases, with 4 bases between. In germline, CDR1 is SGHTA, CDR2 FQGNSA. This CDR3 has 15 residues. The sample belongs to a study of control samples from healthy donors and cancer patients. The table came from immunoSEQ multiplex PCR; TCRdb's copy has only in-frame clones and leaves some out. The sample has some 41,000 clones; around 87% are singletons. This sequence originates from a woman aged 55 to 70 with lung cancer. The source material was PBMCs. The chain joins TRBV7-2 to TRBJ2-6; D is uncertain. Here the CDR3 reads CASSLDYSGANVLTF. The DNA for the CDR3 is TGTGCCAGCAGCTTAGATTACTCTGGGGCCAACGTCCTGACTTTC. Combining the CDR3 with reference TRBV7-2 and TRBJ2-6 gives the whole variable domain GAGVSQSPSNKVTEKGKDVELRCDPISGHTALYWYRQSLGQGLEFLIYFQGNSAPDKSGLPSDRFSAERTGGSVSTLTIQRTQQEDSAVYLCASSLDYSGANVLTFGAGSRLTVL.